Shown below are 10 T cell receptor beta chains from a single sample sequenced in a study of OX40 agonist ivuxolimab in advanced cancers. Profiling relied on immunoSEQ multiplex PCR, and the TCRdb table lists in-frame clones only, not all of them. Of more than 10,000 clones listed, nearly 85% are singletons. The specimen was CD4+ or CD8+ T cells sorted from blood, collected in a trial of the OX40 agonist ivuxolimab. Receptors originate from an adult with an advanced solid tumor such as melanoma, head and neck, liver or kidney cancer.

This clone showed up just once. The rearrangement joins TRBV11-2 to TRBJ2-7, with a weak D call TRBD2 (5 bases). With 0 bases removed from V and 2 bases from J, the gap between germline ends came to 8 bases. Germline V gene lookup returns CDR1 SGHAT and CDR2 FQNNGV. The CDR3 covers 14 residues. The CDR3 DNA reads TGTGCCAGCAGCTTAGAATACGGGGCCTACGAGCAGTACTTC. Residues: CASSLEYGAYEQYF.

V is TRBV6-6 and J is TRBJ1-4; D call uncertain. The germline gives CDR1 MNHNY, CDR2 SVGAGI (reference sequence). V was trimmed by 10 bases and J by 1 base, leaving 16 bases between them. The CDR3 has 15 amino acids. In nucleotides, the CDR3 is TGTGCCACCACTCTATCCGTAATAACTAATGAAAAACTGTTTTTT. Translated: CATTLSVITNEKLFF.

The rearrangement links TRBV6-5 to TRBJ2-6; D remains unclear. The germline CDR1 and CDR2 sequences are MNHEY and SVGAGI. This CDR3 is 15 amino acids long. V lost 4 bases, J lost 1 base, and 8 bases lay in between. The DNA for the CDR3 is TGTGCCAGCAGTTCTTGGGGATCTGGGGCCAACGTCCTGACTTTC. It codes for CASSSWGSGANVLTF.

This clone was seen only once. The V gene is TRBV10-3, the J gene TRBJ1-2, with no clear D. V was cut by 0 bases and J by 4 bases, with 6 bases left in between. The germline CDR1 and CDR2 sequences are ENHRY and SYGVKD. The CDR3 runs 13 residues. CDR3 amino acids: CAISESEPYGYTF. The CDR3 DNA reads as TGTGCCATCAGTGAGTCCGAGCCCTATGGCTACACCTTC.

This chain links TRBV20-1 with TRBJ2-7; D not resolved. Trimming took 0 bases from V and 4 from J, leaving 4 bases between them. Germline V gene data show CDR1 as DFQATT and CDR2 as SNEGSKA (reference sequence). This CDR3 has 11 residues. The CDR3 region has the DNA TGCAGTGCTAGAGAAGAATACGAGCAGTACTTC. This codes for CSAREEYEQYF.

V and J are TRBV15 and TRBJ1-2; TRBD1 matches at 8 bases. CDR1 is LNHNV and CDR2 is YYDKDF in the germline V gene (reference sequence). The CDR3 length is 15 residues. J lost 9 bases, V lost 0 bases, and 9 bases had no gene match. CDR3 nucleotides: TGTGCCACCAGCAGAGAACGGACAGGGTATTTTAGCTACACCTTC. Translating it yields CATSRERTGYFSYTF.

V and J are TRBV7-3 and TRBJ2-5; 8 positions match TRBD1. The CDR3 runs to 16 residues. The J segment lost 5 bases and the V segment lost 2 bases, leaving 10 bases of the junction unmatched. Germline assignment: CDR1 SGHTA and CDR2 FQGTGA. This CDR3 is CASSLFGTGIDETQYF. The CDR3 DNA follows: TGTGCCAGCAGCTTATTCGGGACAGGAATCGACGAGACCCAGTACTTC.

This rearrangement joins TRBV6-1 to TRBJ2-1; D gene unclear. Deletions cut 5 bases from V and 7 bases from J, with 6 bases between. The germline V gene encodes CDR1 MNHNS and CDR2 SASEGT. The CDR3 consists of 11 residues. The CDR3, as DNA: TGTGCCAGCAGTTACGGAAATGAGCAGTTCTTC. Its protein is CASSYGNEQFF.

This clone turned up a few times. V and J are TRBV14 and TRBJ2-1; D is perhaps TRBD2 (6 bases). Per germline, CDR1 SGHDN and CDR2 FVKESK. Deletions cut 0 bases from V and 6 bases from J, with 18 bases between. The CDR3 has 17 amino acids. CDR3 amino acids: CASSQEMSSVHLNEQFF. CDR3 DNA: TGTGCCAGCAGCCAAGAAATGTCTAGCGTGCATCTCAATGAGCAGTTCTTC.

The V call is TRBV6-1, the J call TRBJ2-2; no clear D gene. The CDR3 covers 13 residues. Germline V gene lookup returns CDR1 MNHNS and CDR2 SASEGT. V gave up 3 bases and J gave up 8 bases, with 10 bases separating them. Here the CDR3 reads CASSEFGSGELFF. The CDR3 region has the DNA TGTGCCAGCAGTGAGTTTGGCTCTGGGGAGCTGTTTTTT.